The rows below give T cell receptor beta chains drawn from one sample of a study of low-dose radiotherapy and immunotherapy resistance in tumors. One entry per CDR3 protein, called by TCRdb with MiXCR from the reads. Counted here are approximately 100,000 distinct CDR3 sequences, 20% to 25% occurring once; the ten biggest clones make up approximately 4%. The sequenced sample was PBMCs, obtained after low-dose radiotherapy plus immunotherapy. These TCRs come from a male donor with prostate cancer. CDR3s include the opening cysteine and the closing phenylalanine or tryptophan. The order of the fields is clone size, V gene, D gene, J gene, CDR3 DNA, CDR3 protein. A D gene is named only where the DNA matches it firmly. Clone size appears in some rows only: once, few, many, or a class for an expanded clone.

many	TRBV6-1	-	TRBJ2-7	TGTGCCAGCACCCGACGGGACGCCAGCTCCTACGAGCAGTACTTC	CASTRRDASSYEQYF
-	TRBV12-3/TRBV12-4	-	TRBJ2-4	TGTGCCAGCAGTTTAGGTTTGAGTGGAGTACTAGCCAAAAACATTCAGTACTTC	CASSLGLSGVLAKNIQYF
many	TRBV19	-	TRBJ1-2	TGTGCCAGTACCCTTGATACCAGGGGAGCCTCCTATGGCTACACCTTC	CASTLDTRGASYGYTF
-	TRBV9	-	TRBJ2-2	TGTGCCAGCAGCTCCCGTCTCGGGGAGCTGTTTTTT	CASSSRLGELFF
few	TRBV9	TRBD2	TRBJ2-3	TGTGCCAGCAGTCCCCCTAGCGGGGGCGCAGATACGCAGTATTTT	CASSPPSGGADTQYF
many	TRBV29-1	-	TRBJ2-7	TGCAGCGTCCACAGCGGGGGACAGGATTCGGAGCAGTACTTC	CSVHSGGQDSEQYF
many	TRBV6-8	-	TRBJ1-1	TGTGCCAGCAGTATCACAGGGACGGGTAGTGAAGCTTTCTTT	CASSITGTGSEAFF
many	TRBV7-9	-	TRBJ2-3	TGTGCCAGCAGCTTAACAGGGGAGGCGGATACGCAGTATTTT	CASSLTGEADTQYF
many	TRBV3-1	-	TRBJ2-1	TGTGCCAGCAGCCAGGAAGGGGGGGGTGAGCAGTTCTTC	CASSQEGGGEQFF
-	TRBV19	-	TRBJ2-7	TGTGCCAGTAGTCCCTCAGGGGTAGCCTACGAGCAGTACTTC	CASSPSGVAYEQYF
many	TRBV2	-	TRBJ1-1	TGTGCCAGCAGCCCCACAGGGAATGAAGCTTTCTTT	CASSPTGNEAFF
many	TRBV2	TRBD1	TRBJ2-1	TGTGCCAGCACTCAGGGGGTTGGCTCCTACAATGAGCAGTTCTTC	CASTQGVGSYNEQFF
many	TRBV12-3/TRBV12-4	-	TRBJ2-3	TGTGCCAGCAGTTTGGCAGGGGTCGGCGATACGCAGTATTTT	CASSLAGVGDTQYF
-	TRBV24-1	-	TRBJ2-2	-	CAPSGGARTGELFFF
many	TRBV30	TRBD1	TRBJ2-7	TGTGCCTGGAGTCTCGACAGGGCCGAGCAGTACTTC	CAWSLDRAEQYF
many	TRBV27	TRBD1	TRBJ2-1	TGTGCCAGCGGACTAACCGGGACAGGGTTCCCCGGGGGGCAGTTCTTC	CASGLTGTGFPGGQFF
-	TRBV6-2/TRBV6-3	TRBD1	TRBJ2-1	TGTGCCAGCAGTTACTCGCCCCCACAGGGGGTCTACAATGAGCAGTTCTTC	CASSYSPPQGVYNEQFF
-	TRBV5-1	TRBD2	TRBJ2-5	TGCGCCAGCAGCTTAGCGGGGGGGCCGAGAGAGACCCAGTACTTC	CASSLAGGPRETQYF
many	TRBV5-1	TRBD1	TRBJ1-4	TGCGCCAGCAGCGGTCCCTCGGCCGGGACAGGGAAGGATGAAAAACTGTTTTTT	CASSGPSAGTGKDEKLFF
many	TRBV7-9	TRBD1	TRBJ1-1	TGTGCCAGCAGCCGGAGACAGGGTTTCACGAACACTGAAGCTTTCTTT	CASSRRQGFTNTEAFF
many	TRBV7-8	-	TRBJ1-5	TGTGCCAGCAGCTTAGAAGGCTATCGTCAGCCCCAGCATTTT	CASSLEGYRQPQHF
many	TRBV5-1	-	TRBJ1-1	TGCGCCAGCAGCGCACTGTTCGTGGAGAACACTGAAGCTTTCTTT	CASSALFVENTEAFF
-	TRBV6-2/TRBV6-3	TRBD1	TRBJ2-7	TGTGCCAGCAGTTCCCGACAGGGCGGACCCTACGAGCAGTACTTC	CASSSRQGGPYEQYF
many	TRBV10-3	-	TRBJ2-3	TGTGCCATCAGTCCCCCCGGGGATGGCACAGATACGCAGTATTTT	CAISPPGDGTDTQYF
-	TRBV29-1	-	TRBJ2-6	TGCAGCGTGTTCCCGTCTGGGGCCAACGTCCTGACTTTC	CSVFPSGANVLTF
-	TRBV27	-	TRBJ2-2	TGTGCCAGCAAGTTGGCGGGGAACACCGGGGAGCTGTTTTTT	CASKLAGNTGELFF